This T cell receptor (beta chain) was captured by sequencing in a study of naive and memory T cell subsets. This clonotype was found many times. Treatment denoted: skin biopsy from PPD injection site in Mantoux-positive individual. TCR cDNA received a 3' ligated oligonucleotide that carried a UMI. CDR1 and CDR2 (germline): GTSNPN, SVGIG (reference sequence). This CDR3 has 13 residues. Trimming took 2 bases from V and 3 from J; bases not matched to a gene: 2. Amplification of ligated cDNA took four PCR rounds with SP2 and nested alpha and beta constant primers. MiXCR, run by TCRdb on the UMI-ligation and nested PCR reads, gives a single entry per CDR3 protein. This sample yields around 14,000 distinct CDR3 sequences, of which 4.5% to 6.5% are seen a single time; around 7.5% belongs to the top ten.

Sequences were derived from skin, sampled from a tuberculin skin test site. The receptor was isolated from an adult in good health. The rearrangement joins TRBV30 to TRBJ2-7, with TRBD1 identical over 9 bases. CDR3 residues: CAWSMGQGYEQYF. The CDR3 DNA follows: TGTGCCTGGAGTATGGGACAGGGCTACGAGCAGTACTTC. The whole variable domain, remainder taken from reference TRBV30 and TRBJ2-7, is SQTIHQWPATLVQPVGSPLSLECTVEGTSNPNLYWYRQAAGRGLQLLFYSVGIGQISSEVPQNLSASRPQDRQFILSSKKLLLSDSGFYLCAWSMGQGYEQYFGPGTRLTVT.